Shown below are 11 T cell receptor beta chains from a single sample sequenced in a study of blood T cell repertoires in COVID-19. Here immunoSEQ multiplex PCR was the method, and the copy in TCRdb shows in-frame clones only, minus some. The sample lists tens of thousands of clones; about 86% were seen once. Input material: peripheral blood. These TCRs come from a woman aged 55-70 years with acute or convalescent COVID-19.

A single count supports this clone. The chain employs TRBV6-4 and TRBJ2-7; no definite D call. Germline V gives CDR1 MRHNA, CDR2 SNTAGT. The V end was cut by 4 bases, the J end by 3 bases, with 10 bases between. This CDR3 is 13 amino acids long. Here the CDR3 reads CASSVEAGYEQYF. CDR3 sequence (DNA): TGTGCCAGCAGTGTAGAGGCTGGCTACGAGCAGTACTTC.

Worth noting for this clone: The identical CDR3 is also encoded by other nucleotide sequences in the sample. The chain joins TRBV30 to TRBJ2-3, with 7 bases identical to TRBD1. Germline V gene data show CDR1 as GTSNPN and CDR2 as SVGIG (reference sequence). The trim removed 3 bases at V and 2 bases at J, leaving 2 bases unmatched. The CDR3 spans 13 residues. The CDR3 loop reads CAWSRGFTDTQYF. For the CDR3, the DNA is TGTGCCTGGAGCAGGGGGTTCACAGATACGCAGTATTTT.

This chain links TRBV28 with TRBJ1-2; TRBD1 is a possible D gene (6 bases). Germline CDR1 reads MDHEN; CDR2 reads SYDVKM. CDR3 length: 12 amino acids. The germline V and J ends were trimmed by 6 bases and 7 bases, with 12 bases remaining between them. CDR3 nucleotide sequence: TGTGCCAGCAGGGCCGGGACATTTGGCTACACCTTC. Translation: CASRAGTFGYTF.

This clone ranks as medium-sized. This sequence joins TRBV12-3 or TRBV12-4 and TRBJ2-2; D not certain. The V end lost 3 bases, the J end lost 6 bases, and 5 bases lay between the germline ends. The CDR3 consists of 12 residues. The CDR3 loop is CASSFYPGELFF. Written as DNA, the CDR3 is TGTGCCAGCAGTTTTTATCCCGGGGAGCTGTTTTTT.

This chain joins TRBV9 and TRBJ2-3; maybe TRBD2 (5 bases). Trimming removed 3 bases at V and 3 bases at J, with 14 bases between. The CDR3 runs to 15 residues. CDR1 and CDR2 (germline): SGDLS, YYNGEE. The DNA for the CDR3 is TGTGCCAGCAGCGAGCCCGGACTTGGAACAGATACGCAGTATTTT. As protein: CASSEPGLGTDTQYF.

V is TRBV30 and J is TRBJ2-7; maybe TRBD1 (7 bases). The V gene lost 2 bases and the J gene lost 0 bases, with 11 bases spanning the gap. The CDR3 is 14 amino acids. Germline-derived CDR1 and CDR2 are GTSNPN and SVGIG (reference sequence). The CDR3 sequence is CAWSPQGGSYEQYF. For the CDR3, the DNA is TGTGCCTGGAGTCCCCAGGGGGGCTCCTACGAGCAGTACTTC.

The genes are TRBV6-5 and TRBJ1-1; 11 bases agree with TRBD1. The V gene's germline CDR1 is MNHEY and CDR2 SVGAGI. J gave up 5 bases and V 6 bases, and 2 bases lay outside the gene matches. There are 13 residues in the CDR3. CDR3 loop: CASRGDRGTEAFF. The CDR3, as DNA: TGTGCCAGCAGGGGGGACAGGGGGACTGAAGCTTTCTTT.

The chain couples TRBV24-1 to TRBJ2-1; D uncertain. Germline CDR1 is KGHDR and CDR2 is SFDVKD. The CDR3 has 13 residues. Trimming removed 8 bases from V and 4 bases from J, with 11 bases in between. The chain's CDR3 is CATTSPGYNEQFF. The CDR3 DNA reads TGTGCCACCACCTCCCCAGGTTACAATGAGCAGTTCTTC.

The CDR3 sequence: CASSPDDRALLPNYGYTF. For the CDR3, the DNA is TGTGCCAGCTCACCAGACGACAGGGCCCTACTCCCTAACTATGGCTACACCTTC. This chain uses TRBV18 with TRBJ1-2, with 7 bases identical to TRBD1. The CDR3 is 18 residues long. The germline CDR1 and CDR2 sequences are KGHSH and LQKENI. V shed 2 bases and J 0 bases; nucleotides not matched to a gene: 12.

This chain uses TRBV19 with TRBJ1-3, with a weak D call TRBD1 (6 bases). Looked up from germline, CDR1 is LNHDA and CDR2 is SQIVND (reference sequence). The CDR3 consists of 15 residues. V lost 4 bases, J lost 3 bases, and 13 bases lay in between. The CDR3 spells CASSRDGTRGNTIYF. CDR3 DNA: TGTGCCAGTAGTAGAGACGGGACACGTGGAAACACCATATATTTT.

The genes are TRBV5-8 and TRBJ1-2, with a weak D call TRBD1 (6 bases). Per germline, CDR1 SGHTS and CDR2 YDEGEE. The CDR3 loop spans 14 amino acids. V shed 4 bases and J shed 2 bases, with 12 bases lying between them. CDR3: CASSLNDRNYGYTF. The CDR3 nucleotides are TGTGCCAGCAGCCTAAATGACAGGAACTATGGCTACACCTTC.